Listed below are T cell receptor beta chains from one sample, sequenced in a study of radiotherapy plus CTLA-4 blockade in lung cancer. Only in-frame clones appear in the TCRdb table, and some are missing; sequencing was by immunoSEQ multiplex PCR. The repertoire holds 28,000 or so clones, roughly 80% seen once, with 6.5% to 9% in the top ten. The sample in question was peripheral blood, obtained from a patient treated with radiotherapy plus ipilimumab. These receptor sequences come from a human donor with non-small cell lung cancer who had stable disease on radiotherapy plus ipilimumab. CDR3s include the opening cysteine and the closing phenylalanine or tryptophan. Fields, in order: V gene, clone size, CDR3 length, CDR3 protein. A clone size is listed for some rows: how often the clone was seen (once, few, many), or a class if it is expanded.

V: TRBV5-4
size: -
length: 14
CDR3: CASSLGRERYGYTF

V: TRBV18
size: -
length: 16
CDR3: CASSPITGNVYEKLFF

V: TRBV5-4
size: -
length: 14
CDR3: CASSLSRDNSPLHF

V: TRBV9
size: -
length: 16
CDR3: CASSVSPGADNSPLHF

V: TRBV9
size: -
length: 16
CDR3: CASSVVGTGTYNEQFF

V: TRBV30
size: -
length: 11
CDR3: CAWARDYGYTF

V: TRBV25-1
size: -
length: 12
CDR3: CASSEWGDGYTF

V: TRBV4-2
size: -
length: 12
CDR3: CASSRLNSPLHF

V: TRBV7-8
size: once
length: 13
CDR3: CASSSGLNSPQYF

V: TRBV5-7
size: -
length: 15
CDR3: CASSPVGRGNEKLFF

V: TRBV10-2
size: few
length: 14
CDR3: CASTLTGVGGEAFF

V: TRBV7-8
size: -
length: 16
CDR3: CASSPLTGRGDTEAFF

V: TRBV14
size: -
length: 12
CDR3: CASSPQGNEQFF

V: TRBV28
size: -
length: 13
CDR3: CASSSSTARELFF

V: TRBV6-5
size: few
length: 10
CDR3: CASGPRSLHF

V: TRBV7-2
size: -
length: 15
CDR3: CASSLAQGRNYGYTF

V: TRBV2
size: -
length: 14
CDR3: CASSAQGSREKLFF

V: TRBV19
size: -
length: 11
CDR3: CAIADRVEAFF

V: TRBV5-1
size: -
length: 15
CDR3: CASSLGRTVNEKLFF

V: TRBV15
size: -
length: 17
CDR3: CATSRARSGGIHYEQYF

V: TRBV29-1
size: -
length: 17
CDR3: CSVAQPRDSPNTGELFF

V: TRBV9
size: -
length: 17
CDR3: CASSASSRRGAGNEQFF

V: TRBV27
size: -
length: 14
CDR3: CASSLRPGGDTQYF

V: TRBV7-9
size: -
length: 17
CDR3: CASSLASGTGYHYGYTF

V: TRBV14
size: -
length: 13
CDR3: CASSQNSNQPQHF

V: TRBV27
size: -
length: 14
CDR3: CASSSTSGSEKLFF

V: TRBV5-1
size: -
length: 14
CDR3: CASSLEPPPETQYF

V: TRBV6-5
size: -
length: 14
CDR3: CASSYRIENTEAFF

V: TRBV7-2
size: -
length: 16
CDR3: CASSRLPGLGVNEQFF

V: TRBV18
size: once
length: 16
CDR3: CASSPPGPAPGYGYTF

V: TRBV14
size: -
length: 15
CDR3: CASSQGQGRSAEAFF

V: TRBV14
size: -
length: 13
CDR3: CASSPIGGGEAFF

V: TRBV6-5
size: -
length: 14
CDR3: CASSYSGSNQPQHF

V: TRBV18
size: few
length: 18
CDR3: CASSPRGIGQANTGELFF

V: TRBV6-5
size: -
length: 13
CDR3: CASSWQANTEAFF

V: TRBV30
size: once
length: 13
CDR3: CAWSVRGFTEAFF

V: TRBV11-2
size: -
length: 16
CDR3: CASSLLGQTIQETQYF